The clone carrying this T cell receptor beta chain was counted once. Its antigen is not known. The sample is drawn from a study of T cells in narcolepsy. The wider study: Donors had narcolepsy type 1 or type 2, or were healthy controls.

Findings of the study overall: HCRT-specific and TRIB2-specific autoreactive clonotypes appeared among same-patient CSF and blood CD4+ clonotypes. Blood of same and different patients, but not healthy controls, reportedly held recurring autoreactive clonotypes. No autoreactive T cell clone sequences appeared in some memory CD4+ repertoires.

The V and J ends lost 3 bases and 4 bases, in that order; junction bases with no gene match: 4. This CDR3 is built from 14 residues. Germline V CDR1 and CDR2: KGHSH, LQKENI. Using immunoSEQ multiplex PCR, the repertoire was profiled, and TCRdb retains in-frame clones only, with some absent. The sample holds some 13,000 clones, about 88% seen once. J is TRBJ2-3 and V is TRBV18; TRBD2 matches 7 bases. The TCR comes from a human donor with narcolepsy. Material for sequencing was CD45RA- memory CD4+ T cells from PBMCs. DNA for the CDR3: TGTGCCAGCTCACCTGTGGGGAGGGCAGATACGCAGTATTTT. It yields the protein CASSPVGRADTQYF.